This TCR beta chain was captured by sequencing in a study of T cells in Graves' hyperthyroidism and ophthalmopathy. The overall study: Peripheral blood sampling occurred at initial diagnosis, before any treatment.

Deletions cut 7 bases from V and 4 bases from J, with 15 bases between. CDR1 ENHRY and CDR2 SYGVKD come from the germline V gene. The CDR3 length is 14 residues. Authors of the study amplified TCR beta CDR3 regions from RNA transcripts. An initial round of RT-PCR targeting the TCR CDR3 relied on the HTBI primer set. A single record per CDR3 protein comes from TCRdb applying MiXCR to the multiplex PCR reads. The sample consists of 360,000 or so distinct CDR3 sequences, 15% of them appearing once. V gene TRBV10-3 combines with J gene TRBJ2-3; possibly TRBD2 for D (6 bases). The sequenced material came from blood. This sequence originates from a woman aged 55 to 70 with Graves' ophthalmopathy. For the CDR3, the DNA is TGTGCCATCAATTTCGGGAGTGGCCCAGATACGCAGTATTTT. Protein: CAINFGSGPDTQYF.